Below, 15 T cell receptor beta chains from the same sample are listed, as sequenced in a study of early T cells in non-severe SARS-CoV-2 infection. MiXCR, run by TCRdb on the 5' RACE reads, gives a single entry per CDR3 protein. The sample lists around 70,000 distinct CDR3 sequences, 9.1% occurring once. Sequenced: whole blood. These receptors were obtained from an adult who was a healthcare worker with PCR-confirmed SARS-CoV-2 infection or an uninfected control (not recorded which).

The sample holds a few counts of this clonotype. This chain links TRBV7-9 with TRBJ2-7; 7 bases line up with TRBD1. V shed 2 bases and J 4 bases; nucleotides not matched to a gene: 5. Germline CDR1 reads SEHNR; CDR2 reads FQNEAQ (reference sequence). The CDR3 sequence is 14 residues long. CDR3 in amino acids: CASSLYEGAYEQYF. Written as DNA, the CDR3 is TGTGCCAGCAGCTTATACGAGGGGGCATACGAGCAGTACTTC.

This clonotype was detected only a few times. This chain links TRBV12-3 or TRBV12-4 with TRBJ2-1; 7 nucleotides align to TRBD2. With 2 bases clipped from V and 1 base from J, the junction kept 5 bases outside the gene matches. The length of the CDR3 is 16 residues. Here the CDR3 reads CASSLKASGSYNEQFF. The DNA for the CDR3 is TGTGCCAGCAGTTTAAAGGCTAGCGGTTCCTACAATGAGCAGTTCTTC.

In its sample, this clonotype was seen a few times. The chain has TRBV20-1 and TRBJ2-2, with D perhaps matching TRBD2 (6 bases). Germline CDR1 reads DFQATT; CDR2 reads SNEGSKA (reference sequence). Trimming pared 4 bases from V and 2 bases from J, leaving 8 bases between. This CDR3 spans 13 amino acids. In DNA form, the CDR3 reads TGCAGTGCTACCGCGGGAAACACCGGGGAGCTGTTTTTT. The encoded protein is CSATAGNTGELFF.

This clonotype appeared a few times. The chain carries TRBV6-6 and TRBJ1-5, with 12 bases fitting TRBD1. The CDR3 is 15 residues long. Trimming removed 6 bases from V and 6 bases from J; junction bases left unmatched: 6. CDR1 is MNHNY, CDR2 SVGAGI, per germline (reference sequence). In nucleotides, the CDR3 is TGTGCCAGCAGAGAGGGACAGGGGGCGGTTCAGCCCCAGCATTTT. As protein: CASREGQGAVQPQHF.

This clonotype was counted at least ten times. The chain carries TRBV20-1 and TRBJ2-5; 7 positions agree with TRBD2. The length of the CDR3 is 14 residues. V shed 8 bases, J shed 2 bases, and the junction held 11 bases outside the gene matches. Looked up from germline, CDR1 is DFQATT and CDR2 is SNEGSKA (reference sequence). The DNA of the CDR3 is TGCAGTAGTACGTCAGGGAGGGGACAAGAGACCCAGTACTTC. This codes for CSSTSGRGQETQYF.

The sample holds a few counts of this clonotype. This chain joins TRBV19 and TRBJ2-1; no firm D call. Germline loops: CDR1 LNHDA, CDR2 SQIVND (reference sequence). Trimming pared 5 bases from V and 6 bases from J, leaving 8 bases between. CDR3 length equals 12 residues. This chain's CDR3 is CASSVRSNEQFF. CDR3 coding DNA: TGTGCCAGTAGTGTGAGGAGCAATGAGCAGTTCTTC.

This chain joins TRBV6-1 and TRBJ2-7; D is possibly TRBD1 or TRBD2 (6 bases each). This CDR3 is built from 13 residues. V lost 6 bases to trimming and J lost 3 bases, with 12 bases between them. Germline V lookup: CDR1 MNHNS, CDR2 SASEGT. The CDR3 region is CASREGGLYEQYF. The CDR3 DNA reads as TGTGCCAGCAGGGAGGGGGGTCTCTACGAGCAGTACTTC.

This clonotype was seen many times. The genes are TRBV20-1 and TRBJ2-6, with a weak D call TRBD1 (6 bases). Per germline, CDR1 DFQATT and CDR2 SNEGSKA (reference sequence). V lost 5 bases to trimming and J lost 10 bases, with 12 bases between them. The CDR3 consists of 12 residues. In DNA form, the CDR3 reads TGCAGTGCTGGGGACAATTCAAACGTCCTGACTTTC. Translation: CSAGDNSNVLTF.

This clonotype has at least ten counts. Relative to the germline gene, one junction end is altered; a read error may explain this. The rearrangement uses TRBV6-1 and TRBJ1-2; D is perhaps TRBD1 (5 bases). CDR1 is MNHNS, CDR2 SASEGT, per germline. The CDR3 covers 13 residues. Written as DNA, the CDR3 is TGTGCCAGCAGTGAACAACCCGGTGGGGGAGGGGCCTTC. Amino acids: CASSEQPGGGGAF.

This clonotype turned up a few times. This sequence joins TRBV29-1 and TRBJ2-6; a weak D match, TRBD2 (7 bases). The V end lost 3 bases, the J end lost 0 bases, and 18 bases lay between the germline ends. CDR1 is SQVTM, CDR2 ANQGSEA, per germline. The CDR3 spans 18 residues. CDR3 loop: CSVERGTHTFSGANVLTF. The CDR3 coding sequence is TGCAGCGTTGAGCGGGGGACACACACCTTCTCTGGGGCCAACGTCCTGACTTTC.

Regarding this clonotype: This may arise from a read error, as a much more abundant clone is one base away. The chain combines TRBV5-1 with TRBJ1-2, with 8 bases fitting TRBD1. V dropped 3 bases and J dropped 4; count of bases not matched to a gene: 5. This CDR3 is built from 14 residues. CDR1 is SGHRS, CDR2 YFSETQ, per germline. CDR3 loop: CASSSRTGTYGYTF. The CDR3 coding sequence is TGCGCCAGCAGCTCTAGGACAGGGACCTATGGCTACACCTTC.

V usage is TRBV3-2 and J usage is TRBJ2-1. TRBV3-2 represents a pseudogene. The CDR3 consists of 13 residues. CDR3 coding DNA: TGTGCCAGCAGCCCTCGACGGTACAATGAGCAGTTCTTC. As protein: CASSPRRYNEQFF.

This clonotype was counted a few times. The chain combines TRBV2 with TRBJ2-1, with D possibly TRBD1 on 5 matching bases. CDR3 length equals 14 residues. From germline, CDR1 is SNHLY and CDR2 FYNNEI. Trimming left V 10 bases short and J 5 bases short, with 18 bases between. The CDR3 spells CANRRTLANNEQFF. CDR3 in DNA: TGTGCCAACAGGCGGACCCTCGCGAACAATGAGCAGTTCTTC.

This clonotype occurred many times. This chain links TRBV5-1 with TRBJ2-1; 9 bases map to TRBD1. Germline CDR1 reads SGHRS; CDR2 reads YFSETQ. This CDR3 has 17 residues. J lost 4 bases, V lost 0 bases, and 8 bases had no gene match. The CDR3 sequence: CASSLAGGTGTYNEQFF. In DNA, the CDR3 is TGCGCCAGCAGCTTGGCAGGAGGGACAGGGACATACAATGAGCAGTTCTTC.

This clonotype was detected a few times. This chain joins TRBV6-1 and TRBJ2-7, with 7 bases matching TRBD2. The CDR3 has 14 amino acids. Germline CDR1 reads MNHNS; CDR2 reads SASEGT. J lost 2 bases, V lost 8 bases, and 9 bases had no gene match. The CDR3 here is CASERLAEPYEQYF. CDR3 bases: TGTGCCAGCGAAAGGCTAGCGGAGCCCTACGAGCAGTACTTC.